The 26 T cell receptor beta chains below come from one sample, sequenced in a study of T cell changes during pregnancy in multiple sclerosis. Method: immunoSEQ multiplex PCR; TCRdb's copy keeps in-frame clones and lacks some. Among around 55,000 clones, 90% to 95% were seen once, and the ten largest hold approximately 3.7%. This material consisted of CD8+ T cells from peripheral blood mononuclear cells, taken in the third trimester of pregnancy. The receptors stem from a female donor with multiple sclerosis, enrolled in a pregnancy study.

This chain connects TRBV5-4 to TRBJ1-1, with D possibly TRBD1 on 5 matching bases. Germline V gene lookup returns CDR1 SGHNT and CDR2 YYREEE (reference sequence). With 2 bases removed from V and 5 bases from J, the gap between germline ends came to 13 bases. The CDR3 length is 14 residues. CDR3 coding DNA: TGTGCCAGCAGCTTCTACGGCGGGGCAACTGAAGCTTTCTTT. Translated, it gives CASSFYGGATEAFF.

The chain uses TRBV7-8 and TRBJ2-3, with 7 bases fitting TRBD1. J lost 5 bases, V lost 1 base, and 6 bases had no gene match. The CDR3 loop spans 15 amino acids. Germline loops: CDR1 SGHVS, CDR2 FQNEAQ. This CDR3 reads CASSLVPTGEDTQYF. CDR3 sequence (DNA): TGTGCCAGCAGCTTAGTCCCCACAGGGGAAGATACGCAGTATTTT.

Note on this clone: One end of the junction is discordant with germline, which a read error may explain. This rearrangement joins TRBV7-9 to TRBJ2-3; TRBD2 aligns across 7 bases. The CDR3 extends over 12 amino acids. Germline V CDR1 and CDR2: SEHNR, FQNEAQ (reference sequence). For the CDR3, the DNA is TGTGCCAGCAGCTTTGGGCGGGAGCCCCTGGATTTT. Protein product: CASSFGREPLDF. Based on the CDR3 plus reference TRBV7-9 and TRBJ2-3, the full variable domain is DTGVSQNPRHKITKRGQNVTFRCDPISEHNRLYWYRQTLGQGPEFLTYFQNEAQLEKSRLLSDRFSAERPKGSFSTLEIQRTEQGDSAMYLCASSFGREPLDFGPGTRLTVL.

The chain carries TRBV6-5 and TRBJ2-2, with 7 bases identical to TRBD2. Germline V gene lookup returns CDR1 MNHEY and CDR2 SVGAGI. V trimming: 8 bases; J trimming: 0 bases; junction bases outside the gene matches: 6. The CDR3 runs to 15 residues. CDR3 amino acids: CASAAGNTNTGELFF. DNA of the CDR3: TGTGCCAGCGCAGCGGGGAATACGAACACCGGGGAGCTGTTTTTT.

The CDR3 protein is CASSLARGQGLINEQFF. The CDR3 nucleotides are TGTGCCAGCAGCTTAGCCCGGGGACAGGGCCTTATCAATGAGCAGTTCTTC. The V call is TRBV11-3, the J call TRBJ2-1, with 9 bases that match TRBD1. The CDR3 totals 17 residues. After removal of 1 base from V and 6 bases from J, the junction contained 10 bases not matched to a gene. Germline-derived CDR1 and CDR2 are SGHNT and YENEEA.

The genes are TRBV7-9 and TRBJ2-7; D might be TRBD1 (5 bases). The CDR3 is 13 amino acids. V was shortened by 8 bases and J by 0 bases, with 11 bases between the two germline ends. Germline loops: CDR1 SEHNR, CDR2 FQNEAQ (reference sequence). The CDR3 DNA reads as TGTGCCAGCGCAGGTGGGGCCTCCTACGAGCAGTACTTC. The encoded protein is CASAGGASYEQYF.

The chain employs TRBV7-8 and TRBJ2-1; TRBD2 agrees at 12 bases. Trimming removed 1 base from V and 2 bases from J; junction bases left unmatched: 3. The CDR3 spans 17 residues. Germline CDR1 is SGHVS and CDR2 is FQNEAQ. This CDR3 reads CASSLGLAGETYNEQFF. CDR3 coding DNA: TGTGCCAGCAGCTTAGGACTAGCGGGAGAGACCTACAATGAGCAGTTCTTC.

This clone was recorded only once. This sequence joins TRBV7-3 and TRBJ2-1; a possible D gene is TRBD1 (5 bases). V lost 5 bases and J lost 3, with 17 bases in between. The CDR3 contains 16 residues. From germline, CDR1 is SGHTA and CDR2 FQGTGA. This CDR3 reads CASSPADTANYNEQFF. DNA of the CDR3: TGTGCCAGCAGCCCCGCGGACACTGCGAACTACAATGAGCAGTTCTTC.

The chain combines TRBV6-1 with TRBJ2-1; D perhaps matches TRBD2 (7 bases). Deletions cut 11 bases from V and 9 bases from J, with 14 bases between. In germline, CDR1 is MNHNS, CDR2 SASEGT. CDR3 length: 11 residues. The CDR3 bases are TGTGCCGGGGAGGGGGAGATTGAGCAGTTCTTC. Its protein product is CAGEGEIEQFF.

CDR3 in DNA: TGCGCCAGCAGCCAAGGGGGGGAATTCAACTACGAGCAGTACTTC. It translates to CASSQGGEFNYEQYF. The V and J genes are TRBV4-3 and TRBJ2-7; weak D call: TRBD2 (6 bases). The CDR3 sequence is 15 residues long. Per germline, CDR1 LGHNA and CDR2 YSLEER. Trimming pared 1 base from V and 3 bases from J, leaving 13 bases between.

The CDR3 DNA reads TGTGCCAGCAGTAGACCCGGGGATACTGAAGCTTTCTTT. It translates to CASSRPGDTEAFF. The gene calls are TRBV6-1 and TRBJ1-1; D is ambiguous. CDR1 is MNHNS, CDR2 SASEGT, per germline. This CDR3 region has 13 residues. V shed 5 bases and J shed 5 bases, with 12 bases lying between them.

The rearrangement joins TRBV7-9 to TRBJ1-1, with D perhaps TRBD1 (5 bases). The V end lost 5 bases, the J end lost 7 bases, and 11 bases lay between the germline ends. Germline loops: CDR1 SEHNR, CDR2 FQNEAQ (reference sequence). This CDR3 comprises 12 residues. CDR3 amino acids: CASSLGANEAFF. As DNA, the CDR3 is TGTGCCAGCAGCCTAGGGGCTAATGAAGCTTTCTTT. The complete variable domain, with remaining parts taken from reference TRBV7-9 and TRBJ1-1, reads DTGVSQNPRHKITKRGQNVTFRCDPISEHNRLYWYRQTLGQGPEFLTYFQNEAQLEKSRLLSDRFSAERPKGSFSTLEIQRTEQGDSAMYLCASSLGANEAFFGQGTRLTVV.

The chain has TRBV5-1 and TRBJ2-1; D is ambiguous. The CDR3 has 16 residues. V was cut by 0 bases and J by 0 bases, with 10 bases left in between. The germline V gene encodes CDR1 SGHRS and CDR2 YFSETQ. CDR3 DNA: TGCGCCAGCAGCTTGGCTCTTTTAGTCTCCTACAATGAGCAGTTCTTC. This gives the protein CASSLALLVSYNEQFF. Using reference TRBV5-1 and TRBJ2-1 for the parts outside the CDR3, the full variable domain is KAGVTQTPRYLIKTRGQQVTLSCSPISGHRSVSWYQQTPGQGLQFLFEYFSETQRNKGNFPGRFSGRQFSNSRSEMNVSTLELGDSALYLCASSLALLVSYNEQFFGPGTRLTVL.

The V call is TRBV6-4, the J call TRBJ2-2; possible D gene TRBD2, 6 bases. CDR3 length: 14 residues. V was pared by 0 bases and J by 7 bases, with 9 bases between. Germline CDR1 reads MRHNA; CDR2 reads SNTAGT. CDR3 bases: TGTGCCAGCAGTGACTCGGAGGAGGGCGGGGAGCTGTTTTTT. This sequence encodes CASSDSEEGGELFF.

J is TRBJ2-7 and V is TRBV5-1, with D possibly being TRBD1 (6 bases). The CDR3 contains 16 residues. The V end was cut by 5 bases, the J end by 1 base, with 19 bases between. From germline, CDR1 is SGHRS and CDR2 YFSETQ. The CDR3 nucleotides are TGCGCCAGCAGGGCCCTCACAGGGTTGGCTTCCTACGAGCAGTACTTC. It translates to CASRALTGLASYEQYF.

This clone was observed a few times. J is TRBJ2-7 and V is TRBV13; D is unclear. Germline assignment: CDR1 PRHDT and CDR2 FYEKMQ (reference sequence). The V end was cut by 0 bases, the J end by 4 bases, with 13 bases between. The CDR3 totals 15 residues. The CDR3 sequence is CASSLGEEMSYEQYF. CDR3 DNA sequence: TGTGCCAGCAGCTTAGGCGAGGAGATGTCTTACGAGCAGTACTTC.

The CDR3 coding sequence is TGTGCCAGCAGTTCGGGGACAGGGTACGAGCAGTACTTC. Its translation is CASSSGTGYEQYF. The chain uses TRBV28 and TRBJ2-7; 9 positions agree with TRBD1. Per germline, CDR1 MDHEN and CDR2 SYDVKM. V lost 4 bases and J lost 4; bases outside the gene matches: 2. The CDR3 covers 13 residues.

The chain carries TRBV5-6 and TRBJ1-1, with 8 bases lining up with TRBD1. There are 14 residues in the CDR3. Germline CDR1 SGHDT, CDR2 YYEEEE. Trimming took 2 bases from V and 5 from J; bases not matched to a gene: 5. The CDR3 DNA follows: TGTGCCAGCAGCTTCGGACAGGGTGGTACTGAAGCTTTCTTT. Protein product: CASSFGQGGTEAFF.

V and J are TRBV27 and TRBJ2-7; D ambiguous. The CDR3 covers 12 residues. The V gene lost 4 bases and the J gene lost 6 bases, with 10 bases spanning the gap. Germline assignment: CDR1 MNHEY and CDR2 SMNVEV (reference sequence). The CDR3 is CASSSDFFEQYF. The CDR3 coding sequence is TGTGCCAGCAGTTCAGACTTCTTCGAGCAGTACTTC.

V is TRBV29-1 and J is TRBJ2-3; 7 bases align to TRBD2. The CDR3 sequence is 12 residues long. From germline, CDR1 is SQVTM and CDR2 ANQGSEA. Germline trimming cut 6 bases from V and 3 bases from J; bases unmatched to any gene: 3. The CDR3 sequence: CSVPGGTDTQYF. The DNA for the CDR3 is TGCAGCGTGCCGGGAGGAACAGATACGCAGTATTTT.

The chain recombines TRBV27 with TRBJ2-7; TRBD2 is a possible D gene (5 bases). The CDR3 sequence is 14 residues long. V was trimmed by 7 bases and J by 6 bases, leaving 19 bases between them. Per germline, CDR1 MNHEY and CDR2 SMNVEV (reference sequence). CDR3 DNA: TGTGCCAGCACCCTCACGGGAACCGGCGCCGAGCAGTACTTC. This encodes CASTLTGTGAEQYF.

The rearrangement uses TRBV15 and TRBJ1-1; the match to TRBD1 covers 9 bases. Trimming at V came to 2 bases and at J to 1 base, leaving 5 bases not matched to a gene. Germline loops: CDR1 LNHNV, CDR2 YYDKDF (reference sequence). The CDR3 runs to 16 residues. This chain's CDR3 is CATSRSRQGGNTEAFF. DNA for the CDR3: TGTGCCACCAGCAGATCGAGACAGGGGGGGAACACTGAAGCTTTCTTT.

The gene calls are TRBV19 and TRBJ1-1; TRBD1 aligns across 9 bases. The V segment lost 6 bases and the J segment 4 bases; nucleotides outside the gene matches: 6. The length of the CDR3 is 14 residues. Germline CDR1 reads LNHDA; CDR2 reads SQIVND (reference sequence). The CDR3 is CASRAGTGITEAFF. CDR3 nucleotide sequence: TGTGCCAGTAGAGCCGGGACAGGGATCACTGAAGCTTTCTTT.

The chain couples TRBV7-3 to TRBJ2-7, with D perhaps TRBD2 (6 bases). Trimming left V 3 bases short and J 2 bases short, with 11 bases between. CDR3 size: 14 residues. From germline, CDR1 is SGHTA and CDR2 FQGTGA. This CDR3 is CASSLVGGTYEQYF. DNA for the CDR3: TGTGCCAGCAGCTTGGTGGGAGGAACCTACGAGCAGTACTTC.

The rearrangement uses TRBV4-3 and TRBJ2-6, with D possibly TRBD1 on 6 matching bases. V lost 2 bases and J 0 bases, leaving 11 bases between the germline ends. Germline V gene lookup returns CDR1 LGHNA and CDR2 YSLEER. The CDR3 extends over 17 amino acids. The CDR3, as DNA: TGCGCCAGCAGCCAAAGGACAGCGCTCTCTGGGGCCAACGTCCTGACTTTC. This encodes CASSQRTALSGANVLTF.

The chain has TRBV2 and TRBJ2-7, with 7 bases fitting TRBD2. With V trimmed by 1 base and J by 4 bases, 10 bases remained unmatched. The CDR3 sequence is 16 residues long. Germline V gene data show CDR1 as SNHLY and CDR2 as FYNNEI. The CDR3 DNA sequence: TGTGCCAGCAGTGAAGGTCCGGGAGGCCTATTTTACGAGCAGTACTTC. This sequence encodes CASSEGPGGLFYEQYF.